The subject of this entry is one TCR beta chain. As a fraction of the sample, this clonotype is medium-sized (0.01 to 0.1%). The antigen it binds to is not known. No base quality values were provided; no much bigger clone lies one nucleotide off. The source of the sample is a study of CD8 T cells in ankylosing spondylitis (dated by TCRdb to about 2017). Study-wide context: The study profiled T cell receptor beta repertoires in healthy donors and ankylosing spondylitis patients to find disease-linked TCR variants. In total, the full study cohort was made up of 95 to 110 healthy donors and 25 to 30 ankylosing spondylitis patients. Peripheral blood samples were taken, and synovial fluid was additionally collected from ankylosing spondylitis patients.

General conclusions and limits of the study: A TCR beta motif of about eight highly homologous amino acid variants appeared characteristic of blood from ankylosing spondylitis patients. The disease-linked clones had a CD8+ phenotype and were found at relatively low frequencies in peripheral blood. Some motif variants had previously been reported in the synovial fluid and blood of reactive arthritis patients, which suggests shared mechanisms of disease initiation. The disease-linked clones were reported to be significantly enriched in matched synovial fluid samples from ankylosing spondylitis patients.

V gives up 4 bases and J gives up 8 bases, and the segment between their germline ends measures 9 bases. The CDR3 numbers 12 residues from cysteine through phenylalanine. The sequence is cut down to CDR3 DNA, 36 bases in frame from base 1. CDR1 SNHLY and CDR2 FYNNEI are derived from the germline V gene. TCRdb shows the sequencer as Illumina HiSeq 2500. TCR beta libraries were prepared by quantitative 5'-RACE with molecular barcodes. The authors processed their data as follows. A new computational method based on a probabilistic model of VDJ rearrangement was used to identify disease-linked TCR variants. The raw public data were reprocessed by TCRdb itself: fastp quality trimming at Q25, MiXCR clonotype calling, in-frame beta chains only. Identical CDR3 protein sequences are pooled into one entry, listed with their most common genes and DNA. TCRdb's processing, not the study's, gives the V and J calls here. Across this sample there are 50,000 or so distinct CDR3 sequences, with 6.5% to 9% seen only once. In total, the top ten clones hold approximately 8.5% of the sample.

The sequenced sample consisted of blood, either unsorted or a sorted T cell fraction (not recorded which). The receptor chain draws on TRBV2 and TRBJ2-1, with a weak D call of TRBD2 (5 bases match). The TCR sequence derives from a female donor with ankylosing spondylitis or in good health (not recorded which). The nucleotide sequence reads as follows: TGTGCCAGCAGTGGGTCGGGGTATGAGCAGTTCTTC. This sequence encodes CASSGSGYEQFF.